One and the same sample provided the 2 T cell receptor beta chains below, sequenced in a study of PD-1 blockade in mismatch repair-deficient tumors. The table came from immunoSEQ multiplex PCR; TCRdb's copy has only in-frame clones and leaves some out. The sample has roughly 14,000 clones; around four fifths are singletons. Time point here: roughly ten-day in vitro stimulation with candidate neoantigen peptide 4. What these receptors recognize is not known. The material sequenced was cells cultured in vitro, taken from a patient treated with pembrolizumab. The receptors were sampled from an adult with mismatch repair-deficient cancer.

The chain joins TRBV5-6 to TRBJ2-7; D remains ambiguous. Trimming took off 2 bases at V and 2 bases at J, with 14 bases between the two ends. This CDR3 has 15 amino acids. Germline CDR1 and CDR2: SGHDT and YYEEEE. Here the CDR3 reads CASSLWTDTPYEQYF. The CDR3, as DNA: TGTGCCAGCAGCTTATGGACCGACACACCCTACGAGCAGTACTTC.

The chain couples TRBV19 to TRBJ2-1; 9 nucleotides line up with TRBD1. The CDR3 sequence is 14 residues long. After removal of 5 bases from V and 8 bases from J, the junction contained 7 bases not matched to a gene. The germline V gene encodes CDR1 LNHDA and CDR2 SQIVND (reference sequence). The CDR3 reads CASSSSGTGYEQFF. CDR3 DNA sequence: TGTGCCAGTAGTTCTTCCGGGACAGGGTATGAGCAGTTCTTC.